Presented here are 10 T cell receptor beta chains from one specimen sequenced in a study of patients and donors after allogeneic stem cell transplantation. TCRdb re-analysed the RT-PCR reads in MiXCR, keeping a single row per CDR3 protein. Of about a million distinct CDR3 sequences listed, 15% to 20% are singletons. What was sequenced was blood, either unsorted or a sorted T cell fraction (not recorded which). The source of these receptors is a human donor who was either an allogeneic HSCT recipient or a stem cell or donor lymphocyte infusion donor (not recorded which). It is not recorded whose cells these are; they may come from a transplant donor.

This clonotype has ten or more counts. This chain joins TRBV29-1 and TRBJ1-1; 8 bases fit TRBD1. CDR1 SQVTM and CDR2 ANQGSEA come from the germline V gene. The CDR3 has 10 amino acids. The trim removed 7 bases at V and 8 bases at J, leaving 3 bases unmatched. The CDR3: CSGGDREAFF. The CDR3 nucleotides read TGCAGCGGCGGGGACAGGGAAGCTTTCTTT.

This clonotype was seen many times. The CDR3 sequence: CASSSEVGAGNYEQYF. DNA of the CDR3: TGCGCCAGCAGCTCCGAAGTGGGGGCAGGGAACTACGAGCAGTACTTC. V gene TRBV5-1 combines with J gene TRBJ2-7; D is perhaps TRBD1 (6 bases). The CDR3 extends over 16 amino acids. V lost 3 bases, J lost 3 bases, and 19 bases lay in between. CDR1 and CDR2 from the germline V gene are SGHRS and YFSETQ.

This chain connects TRBV9 to TRBJ1-2; unclear D gene. V dropped 0 bases and J dropped 2 bases, with 5 bases sitting between them. Germline V CDR1 and CDR2: SGDLS, YYNGEE. The CDR3 contains 13 residues. Written as DNA, the CDR3 is TGTGCCAGCAGCGTAGCTCGGAACTATGGCTACACCTTC. It translates to CASSVARNYGYTF.

Ten or more counts support this clonotype. The chain has TRBV18 and TRBJ1-1; D remains unclear. Germline lookup yields CDR1 KGHSH and CDR2 LQKENI. Between the trimmed V and J ends, which lost 2 bases and 1 base, there was a span of 8 bases. The CDR3 totals 14 residues. The DNA of the CDR3 is TGTGCCAGCTCACCAGGCAGGACGAACACTGAAGCTTTCTTT. Protein product: CASSPGRTNTEAFF.

The chain couples TRBV4-2 to TRBJ2-1; possible D gene TRBD2, 6 bases. This CDR3 region has 14 residues. Germline-derived CDR1 and CDR2 are LGHNA and YNFKEQ. The V gene lost 0 bases and the J gene lost 11 bases, with 14 bases spanning the gap. The CDR3 DNA reads as TGTGCCAGCAGCCAAGATCTACGGGGGAGCCAGCAGTTCTTC. Its translation is CASSQDLRGSQQFF.

This clonotype was counted a few times. This rearrangement joins TRBV12-3 or TRBV12-4 to TRBJ1-1, with TRBD1 identical over 7 bases. The CDR3 contains 15 residues. The V gene end was trimmed by 2 bases and the J gene end by 0 bases; junction bases not matched to a gene: 3. In DNA form, the CDR3 reads TGTGCCAGCAGTTTACAAGGGACAGTGAACACTGAAGCTTTCTTT. The encoded protein is CASSLQGTVNTEAFF.

In its sample, this clonotype was seen a few times. The DNA for the CDR3 is TGCAGCGTCGCCCCGACCAGGGGAAGCGAGCAGTACTTC. Encoded protein: CSVAPTRGSEQYF. V is TRBV29-1 and J is TRBJ2-7; the D gene is possibly TRBD1 (6 bases). CDR1 is SQVTM, CDR2 ANQGSEA, per germline. The CDR3 runs 13 residues. V was trimmed by 6 bases and J by 6 bases, leaving 18 bases between them.

The chain carries TRBV10-3 and TRBJ2-7; D ambiguous. The CDR3 runs 11 residues. The V gene's germline CDR1 is ENHRY and CDR2 SYGVKD. Deletions cut 8 bases from V and 4 bases from J, with 9 bases between. Written as DNA, the CDR3 is TGTGCCATCCAAAAGGAGTACGAGCAGTACTTC. Its protein is CAIQKEYEQYF.

This clonotype has just a few counts. The chain is built from TRBV29-1 and TRBJ2-3, with 7 bases lining up with TRBD2. Unmatched junction bases numbered 10, after V lost 4 bases and J lost 6 bases. CDR1 and CDR2 (germline): SQVTM, ANQGSEA. CDR3 length: 14 residues. Here the CDR3 reads CSVVGGRARDTQYF. The CDR3 DNA reads TGCAGCGTTGTAGGTGGGAGGGCACGGGATACGCAGTATTTT.

The chain carries TRBV6-1 and TRBJ2-7; 11 nucleotides line up with TRBD1. CDR3 length equals 14 residues. The J segment lost 5 bases and the V segment lost 5 bases, leaving 5 bases of the junction unmatched. Germline V CDR1 and CDR2: MNHNS, SASEGT. The CDR3 reads CASSTWTGGNEQYF. CDR3 bases: TGTGCCAGCAGTACCTGGACAGGGGGCAACGAGCAGTACTTC.